This T cell receptor (beta chain) was identified in a study of technical replicates of blood from a few donors. The CDR3 runs to 15 residues. Trimming removed 2 bases at V and 7 bases at J, with 17 bases between. CDR1 and CDR2 from the germline V gene are MDHEN and SYDVKM. The data were produced by immunoSEQ multiplex PCR, yet TCRdb's version contains in-frame clones alone and is incomplete. The sample yields tens of thousands of clones, 95% seen once. V usage is TRBV28 and J usage is TRBJ1-1; D is uncertain. Sample: T cells isolated from PBMCs. This TCR was recovered from a human donor in good health. The CDR3 protein is CASSLKSWYGFEAFF. The CDR3 DNA reads as TGTGCCAGCAGTTTAAAGTCTTGGTACGGGTTTGAAGCTTTCTTT.